The text below deals with one TCR beta chain. Method: immunoSEQ multiplex PCR; TCRdb's copy keeps in-frame clones and lacks some. The sample lists a few hundred thousand clones, 70% to 90% seen once, with approximately 2% in the top ten. This specimen belongs to a study of blood T cell repertoires in COVID-19. The CDR3 consists of 16 residues. Germline V lookup: CDR1 GTSNPN, CDR2 SVGIG (reference sequence). The ends lost 5 bases at V and 5 bases at J; junction bases unmatched: 12. What was sequenced was peripheral blood. This sequence joins TRBV30 and TRBJ2-2; 9 bases are a match to TRBD1. This receptor was taken from a man aged 25 to 40 with active or convalescent COVID-19. As DNA, the CDR3 is TGTGCCTGGCAAACCGGGACAGGGATCCTAACCGGGGAGCTGTTTTTT. It yields the protein CAWQTGTGILTGELFF.